The 21 T cell receptor beta chains in this list originate from one sample, sequenced in a study of cytomegalovirus exposure and HLA in healthy donors. Primers included in the PCR were 60 Vbeta and 13 Jbeta primers. The method was immunoSEQ multiplex PCR; TCRdb's version includes in-frame clones alone and lacks a portion of them. This table has over 110,000 clones, 70% to 80% appearing once. The sample was PBMCs. These receptors all stem from a woman aged 45-60 years in good health and CMV-seropositive.

This chain links TRBV7-2 with TRBJ1-2; D is possibly TRBD1 (6 bases). V lost 3 bases and J lost 8, with 13 bases in between. The CDR3 sequence is 13 residues long. CDR1 is SGHTA, CDR2 FQGNSA, per germline. DNA of the CDR3: TGTGCCAGCAGCTTCGGGGGGGCGGGAGGCTACACCTTC. Protein: CASSFGGAGGYTF.

This clone has just a few counts. J is TRBJ2-7 and V is TRBV7-9; 7 bases line up with TRBD1. Trimming at V came to 4 bases and at J to 5 bases, leaving 14 bases not matched to a gene. The length of the CDR3 is 16 residues. The germline gives CDR1 SEHNR, CDR2 FQNEAQ (reference sequence). In DNA, the CDR3 is TGTGCCAGCAGCTCACAGGGGTCGCGAGTGTGGAACGAGCAGTACTTC. Translation gives CASSSQGSRVWNEQYF.

This rearrangement joins TRBV6-6 to TRBJ2-5; 7 nucleotides agree with TRBD1. The length of the CDR3 is 13 residues. The germline gives CDR1 MNHNY, CDR2 SVGAGI (reference sequence). After removal of 8 bases from V and 2 bases from J, the junction contained 5 bases not matched to a gene. Written as DNA, the CDR3 is TGTGCCAGCTGCAGGGGGAATCAAGAGACCCAGTACTTC. It specifies CASCRGNQETQYF.

For the CDR3, the DNA is TGTGCCAGTAGTTCCAGGACAGGGAGGTACGAGCAGTACTTC. This gives the protein CASSSRTGRYEQYF. The chain carries TRBV19 and TRBJ2-5; 8 bases align to TRBD1. The DNA end is a closer match to TRBJ2-7, so the J assignment may be wrong. This CDR3 region has 14 residues. CDR1 is LNHDA and CDR2 is SQIVND in the germline V gene (reference sequence).

This clone was detected a few times. V gene TRBV2 combines with J gene TRBJ1-4; the match to TRBD1 covers 7 bases. The CDR3 length is 15 residues. Germline CDR1 and CDR2: SNHLY and FYNNEI. Losses at the gene ends were 6 bases for V and 11 bases for J; bases not matched to a gene: 15. The CDR3: CASSEQGRSMFKLFF. The CDR3 coding sequence is TGTGCCAGCAGCGAACAGGGGAGAAGTATGTTTAAACTGTTTTTT.

The J gene is TRBJ1-5, the V gene TRBV28; 7 bases agree with TRBD1. The CDR3 sequence is 15 residues long. The germline V gene has CDR1 MDHEN and CDR2 SYDVKM. J gave up 2 bases and V 4 bases, and 5 bases lay outside the gene matches. The CDR3 sequence is CASSYRGSGNQPQHF. DNA for the CDR3: TGTGCCAGCAGTTACAGGGGCAGCGGCAATCAGCCCCAGCATTTT.

The rearrangement links TRBV7-8 to TRBJ2-2; D is perhaps TRBD1 (5 bases). The CDR3 contains 14 residues. CDR1 and CDR2 (germline): SGHVS, FQNEAQ. V was clipped by 5 bases and J by 7 bases, with 14 bases between them. The CDR3 coding sequence is TGTGCCAGCAGCAGCTTAAAGGGGCACGGGGAGCTGTTTTTT. Its translation is CASSSLKGHGELFF.

This chain uses TRBV6-5 with TRBJ2-7, with 9 bases matching TRBD1. Germline V gives CDR1 MNHEY, CDR2 SVGAGI. V lost 6 bases, J lost 6 bases, and 9 bases stayed unmatched. The CDR3 runs to 14 residues. The CDR3 protein is CASSRTGARGEQYF. The CDR3 DNA reads TGTGCCAGCAGCCGGACAGGGGCTAGAGGCGAGCAGTACTTC.

The V and J genes are TRBV5-1 and TRBJ1-4; D is undetermined. The germline V and J ends were trimmed by 0 bases and 0 bases, with 12 bases remaining between them. The CDR3 consists of 17 residues. Germline V gives CDR1 SGHRS, CDR2 YFSETQ. The CDR3 nucleotides read TGCGCCAGCAGCTTGGGAGGCGGTTCTGCAACTAATGAAAAACTGTTTTTT. Protein product: CASSLGGGSATNEKLFF.

This clone was seen a few times. This chain joins TRBV30 and TRBJ2-7, with 7 bases identical to TRBD1. Germline CDR1 GTSNPN, CDR2 SVGIG (reference sequence). There are 14 residues in the CDR3. V lost 3 bases to trimming and J lost 0 bases; unmatched junction nucleotides: 5. DNA of the CDR3: TGTGCCTGGAGCAGGGACAGTTACTCCTACGAGCAGTACTTC. This translates into CAWSRDSYSYEQYF.

V is TRBV6-5 and J is TRBJ1-1, with D perhaps TRBD1 (5 bases). V dropped 8 bases and J dropped 3 bases, with 13 bases sitting between them. The length of the CDR3 is 13 residues. Germline CDR1 is MNHEY and CDR2 is SVGAGI. The CDR3 reads CASGEEGDTEAFF. In DNA form, the CDR3 reads TGTGCCAGCGGGGAGGAAGGGGACACTGAAGCTTTCTTT.

The V call is TRBV11-3, the J call TRBJ1-1; D is unresolved. CDR1 is SGHNT, CDR2 YENEEA, per germline. Trimming shortened V by 1 base and J by 3 bases, and 6 bases separated the two germline ends. The CDR3 runs 13 residues. DNA of the CDR3: TGTGCCAGCAGCTTAGGGCCGCACACTGAAGCTTTCTTT. Protein product: CASSLGPHTEAFF. Looking up the rest from reference TRBV11-3 and TRBJ1-1 gives the full variable domain: EAGVVQSPRYKIIEKKQPVAFWCNPISGHNTLYWYLQNLGQGPELLIRYENEEAVDDSQLPKDRFSAERLKGVDSTLKIQPAELGDSAVYLCASSLGPHTEAFFGQGTRLTVV.

This clone was found once. The chain recombines TRBV27 with TRBJ1-2, with no clear D. The CDR3 has 15 residues. Germline CDR1 is MNHEY and CDR2 is SMNVEV (reference sequence). The ends were cut back, 3 bases at V and 1 base at J, with 12 bases in the middle. The CDR3 DNA reads as TGTGCCAGCAGTTTCGAGGGCACCCATAACTATGGCTACACCTTC. This sequence encodes CASSFEGTHNYGYTF.

This chain connects TRBV11-2 to TRBJ2-1; tentative D call: TRBD2 (7 bases). This CDR3 is 19 amino acids long. Germline V gives CDR1 SGHAT, CDR2 FQNNGV. Trimming shortened V by 0 bases and J by 7 bases, and 25 bases separated the two germline ends. CDR3 amino acids: CASSLDRAGRGGSGNEQFF. CDR3 bases: TGTGCCAGCAGCTTAGATCGAGCTGGGAGGGGGGGCAGTGGAAATGAGCAGTTCTTC.

The table lists this clone with a count of one. The chain joins TRBV30 to TRBJ1-4; D unclear. The CDR3 contains 15 residues. CDR1 and CDR2 from the germline V gene are GTSNPN and SVGIG (reference sequence). Trimming shortened V by 1 base and J by 0 bases, and 9 bases separated the two germline ends. The CDR3 spells CAWSEQSATNEKLFF. CDR3 in DNA: TGTGCCTGGAGTGAACAGAGTGCAACTAATGAAAAACTGTTTTTT.

This clone was detected once. The CDR3 DNA is TGTGCCAGCTGGGGGGGGGCCGAGCAGTACTTC. Protein sequence: CASWGGAEQYF. This rearrangement joins TRBV2 to TRBJ2-7, with a tentative D call TRBD2 (7 bases). V was shortened by 8 bases and J by 6 bases, with 11 bases between the two germline ends. CDR1 is SNHLY and CDR2 is FYNNEI in the germline V gene. The CDR3 has 11 amino acids.

This chain connects TRBV7-9 to TRBJ2-3, with 9 bases aligning to TRBD1. CDR3 size: 13 residues. CDR1 SEHNR and CDR2 FQNEAQ come from the germline V gene (reference sequence). V shed 4 bases, J shed 4 bases, and the junction held 0 bases outside the gene matches. The CDR3 region has the DNA TGTGCCAGCAGCTGGACAGGGGCAGATACGCAGTATTTT. This gives the protein CASSWTGADTQYF.

The chain employs TRBV30 and TRBJ1-2; 7 positions match TRBD1. The CDR3 totals 13 residues. The V and J ends lost 6 bases and 2 bases, in that order; junction bases with no gene match: 6. Germline V gene sequence: CDR1 GTSNPN, CDR2 SVGIG (reference sequence). CDR3 nucleotides: TGTGCCTGTAACTCAGGGGGAAACTATGGCTACACCTTC. Translating it yields CACNSGGNYGYTF.

The V call is TRBV7-9, the J call TRBJ2-6; TRBD2 might be the D (6 bases). The V gene's germline CDR1 is SEHNR and CDR2 FQNEAQ (reference sequence). Trimming shortened V by 0 bases and J by 0 bases, and 9 bases separated the two germline ends. This CDR3 contains 17 residues. CDR3 loop: CASSLAGGSSGANVLTF. The CDR3 DNA follows: TGTGCCAGCAGCTTAGCGGGGGGTAGCTCTGGGGCCAACGTCCTGACTTTC.

The rearrangement joins TRBV4-3 to TRBJ1-4, with 11 positions matching TRBD1. The CDR3 contains 15 residues. The germline CDR1 and CDR2 sequences are LGHNA and YSLEER. V trimming: 4 bases; J trimming: 8 bases; junction bases outside the gene matches: 6. The CDR3 coding sequence is TGCGCCAGCAGCCTATACGGGACAGGGGGAGAAAAACTGTTTTTT. Amino acid sequence: CASSLYGTGGEKLFF.

This clone was found once. The chain combines TRBV18 with TRBJ1-4; weak D call: TRBD1 (6 bases). The CDR3 runs to 15 residues. The V and J ends lost 4 bases and 0 bases respectively, with 9 bases between them. Germline lookup yields CDR1 KGHSH and CDR2 LQKENI. CDR3: CASSQQGPTNEKLFF. The CDR3 coding sequence is TGTGCCAGCTCACAACAGGGTCCAACTAATGAAAAACTGTTTTTT.